This passage covers 18 T cell receptor beta chains from one sample sequenced in a study of T cells in Graves' hyperthyroidism and ophthalmopathy. There were TCR beta CDR3 regions amplified from RNA transcripts. Using the HTBI primer set, a first-round RT-PCR was run on the TCR CDR3. One entry per CDR3 protein, called by TCRdb with MiXCR from the multiplex PCR reads. The data contain over 400,000 distinct CDR3 sequences, roughly 14% of them singletons. Sequencing used blood. The receptors were sampled from a young man with Graves' ophthalmopathy.

This clonotype was counted only a few times. The chain links TRBV6-2 or TRBV6-3 to TRBJ2-7; 7 bases are a match to TRBD2. Germline-derived CDR1 and CDR2 are MNHEY and SVGEGT. The V and J ends lost 5 bases and 4 bases, in that order; junction bases with no gene match: 8. The CDR3 runs 14 residues. The CDR3 sequence is CASSDGGSWYEQYF. CDR3 nucleotide sequence: TGTGCCAGCAGTGACGGCGGGAGTTGGTACGAGCAGTACTTC.

This clonotype was counted ten times or more. The CDR3, as DNA: TGTGCCAGCAGCTTAGGGACTCAAGCTGATGAGCAGTTCTTC. This codes for CASSLGTQADEQFF. The J gene is TRBJ2-1, the V gene TRBV7-3, with a possible D match to TRBD2 (6 bases). V lost 2 bases to trimming and J lost 8 bases, with 13 bases between them. The V gene's germline CDR1 is SGHTA and CDR2 FQGTGA. CDR3 length equals 14 residues. Using reference TRBV7-3 and TRBJ2-1 for the parts outside the CDR3, the full variable domain is GAGVSQTPSNKVTEKGKYVELRCDPISGHTALYWYRQSLGQGPEFLIYFQGTGAADDSGLPNDRFFAVRPEGSVSTLKIQRTERGDSAVYLCASSLGTQADEQFFGPGTRLTVL.

This clonotype was recorded at least ten times. The CDR3 loop is CASSLSHRETQYF. CDR3 sequence (DNA): TGTGCCAGCAGCTTAAGTCACCGAGAGACCCAGTACTTC. This rearrangement joins TRBV7-2 to TRBJ2-5; D unresolved. Germline V CDR1 and CDR2: SGHTA, FQGNSA. This CDR3 has 13 residues. The ends were cut back, 2 bases at V and 4 bases at J, with 8 bases in the middle.

This chain connects TRBV6-1 to TRBJ1-1, with 7 bases matching TRBD1. J was trimmed by 7 bases and V by 5 bases; bases with no gene match: 10. Germline assignment: CDR1 MNHNS and CDR2 SASEGT. The CDR3 runs to 14 residues. The CDR3 DNA sequence: TGTGCCAGCAGTAGACAGGGTAGGGACGGTGAAGCTTTCTTT. Its translation is CASSRQGRDGEAFF.

V and J are TRBV12-3 or TRBV12-4 and TRBJ2-1; 7 nucleotides agree with TRBD2. V lost 2 bases, J lost 13 bases, and 8 bases stayed unmatched. This CDR3 has 13 amino acids. The CDR3 here is CASSLIPRETQFF. CDR3 nucleotides: TGTGCCAGCAGTTTAATTCCGCGGGAGACCCAGTTCTTC.

This clonotype has a handful of counts. The rearrangement joins TRBV5-1 to TRBJ2-7; D gene unclear. CDR1 is SGHRS and CDR2 is YFSETQ in the germline V gene. This CDR3 is built from 12 residues. Deletions cut 6 bases from V and 3 bases from J, with 10 bases between. The CDR3 spells CASNGFHYEQYF. CDR3 in DNA: TGCGCCAGCAATGGGTTCCACTACGAGCAGTACTTC.

This clonotype was found many times. The chain has TRBV12-3 or TRBV12-4 and TRBJ2-7, with TRBD2 identical over 11 bases. The CDR3 is made up of 13 amino acids. V dropped 6 bases and J dropped 7; count of bases not matched to a gene: 5. This CDR3 is CASRGSSGREQYF. CDR3 coding DNA: TGTGCCAGCAGGGGTTCTAGCGGGAGGGAGCAGTACTTC.

In this sample, this clonotype turned up many times. The rearrangement joins TRBV20-1 to TRBJ2-4; TRBD1 matches 10 bases. Per the germline V gene, CDR1 is DFQATT and CDR2 is SNEGSKA (reference sequence). The CDR3 consists of 13 residues. The J segment lost 8 bases and the V segment lost 6 bases, leaving 7 bases of the junction unmatched. The CDR3, as DNA: TGCAGTGCAAGACAGGGGGCAAAGGACATTCAGTACTTC. As protein: CSARQGAKDIQYF.

This clonotype has ten or more counts. V and J are TRBV6-1 and TRBJ2-7; D is unclear. Deletions cut 8 bases from V and 2 bases from J, with 13 bases between. CDR1 and CDR2 from the germline V gene are MNHNS and SASEGT. The CDR3 extends over 13 amino acids. CDR3 DNA sequence: TGTGCCAGCGGGGTGGTAGGAGCCTACGAGCAGTACTTC. Amino acid sequence: CASGVVGAYEQYF.

This clonotype was seen repeatedly, ten times or more. The chain uses TRBV12-3 or TRBV12-4 and TRBJ2-5, with D perhaps matching TRBD1 (5 bases). The CDR3 runs 13 residues. Deletions cut 3 bases from V and 7 bases from J, with 12 bases between. CDR3 sequence (DNA): TGTGCCAGCAGTTTTCAGGGATTGGCGACCCAGTACTTC. Translated, it gives CASSFQGLATQYF.

The chain is built from TRBV12-3 or TRBV12-4 and TRBJ2-5; D tentatively reads TRBD1 or TRBD2 (6 bases each). This CDR3 has 15 amino acids. The V end was cut by 5 bases, the J end by 4 bases, with 17 bases between. This chain's CDR3 is CASSPSTGARETQYF. In DNA form, the CDR3 reads TGTGCCAGCAGTCCCTCGACGGGGGCGCGAGAGACCCAGTACTTC.

This clonotype was seen only a few times. This sequence joins TRBV6-1 and TRBJ1-3; no firm D call. CDR3 size: 14 residues. The germline gives CDR1 MNHNS, CDR2 SASEGT. V lost 8 bases to trimming and J lost 0 bases, with 11 bases between them. The CDR3 is CASSEKNSGNTIYF. DNA of the CDR3: TGTGCCAGCTCCGAAAAGAACTCTGGAAACACCATATATTTT.

Note on this clonotype: This may arise from a read error, as a much more abundant clone is one base away. J is TRBJ1-5 and V is TRBV6-2 or TRBV6-3; TRBD1 aligns across 8 bases. From germline, CDR1 is MNHEY and CDR2 SVGEGT. With V trimmed by 10 bases and J by 15 bases, 26 bases remained unmatched. The CDR3 loop spans 16 amino acids. Here the CDR3 DNA reads TGTGCCACCCAGGACAGGGTCTCTGTCAGCCCCGGGAACTGGCATTTT. It translates to CATQDRVSVSPGNWHF.

This clonotype came up a few times. Germline is not matched at one junction end, which may reflect a read error. V usage is TRBV10-2 and J usage is TRBJ1-1; unclear D gene. The CDR3 extends over 14 amino acids. Germline-derived CDR1 and CDR2 are WSHSY and SAAADI. Here the CDR3 DNA reads TGCGCCAGCAGCCGACTCCCGGGGAACGCTGAAGCTTTCTTT. Translation gives CASSRLPGNAEAFF.

Ten or more counts support this clonotype. This sequence joins TRBV18 and TRBJ2-1, with a possible D match to TRBD2 (7 bases). Germline assignment: CDR1 KGHSH and CDR2 LQKENI. The CDR3 consists of 15 residues. Trimming shortened V by 3 bases and J by 2 bases, and 11 bases separated the two germline ends. DNA for the CDR3: TGTGCCAGCTCACCTCGGGGGGCCACCTACAATGAGCAGTTCTTC. Translating gives CASSPRGATYNEQFF.

This clonotype was seen at least ten times. The chain carries TRBV6-1 and TRBJ2-6; 10 bases are shared with TRBD1. Germline V gene lookup returns CDR1 MNHNS and CDR2 SASEGT. The trim removed 7 bases at V and 5 bases at J, leaving 8 bases unmatched. The CDR3 contains 16 residues. This chain's CDR3 is CASTATGGARANVLTF. The CDR3 DNA follows: TGTGCCAGCACCGCGACAGGGGGCGCGCGGGCCAACGTCCTGACTTTC.

The chain has TRBV20-1 and TRBJ2-7; 10 bases align to TRBD2. With 0 bases clipped from V and 1 base from J, the junction kept 9 bases outside the gene matches. There are 17 residues in the CDR3. Germline V lookup: CDR1 DFQATT, CDR2 SNEGSKA (reference sequence). The DNA of the CDR3 is TGCAGTGCTAGAGACTGGTTAGCGGGAGGAAAATCCTACGAGCAGTACTTC. Protein: CSARDWLAGGKSYEQYF.

The chain joins TRBV27 to TRBJ1-5; 7 nucleotides match TRBD1. CDR1 is MNHEY, CDR2 SMNVEV, per germline (reference sequence). This CDR3 spans 14 amino acids. Trimming at V came to 3 bases and at J to 6 bases, leaving 5 bases not matched to a gene. The CDR3 nucleotides read TGTGCCAGCAGTTTGGCAGGGGGTGTTCAGCCCCAGCATTTT. This translates into CASSLAGGVQPQHF.